The 8 T cell receptor beta chains below were found in one sample sequenced in a study of blood T cell repertoires in COVID-19. This table comes from immunoSEQ multiplex PCR, and its TCRdb copy is limited to in-frame clones, with some not included. The sample shows tens of thousands of clones, 65% to 90% of them seen only once. The specimen sequenced was peripheral blood. Every receptor here comes from a woman over 75 with active or convalescent COVID-19.

This clone was seen only a few times. This chain joins TRBV25-1 and TRBJ2-7; D is uncertain. The germline gives CDR1 MGHDK, CDR2 SYGVNS. The CDR3 loop spans 13 amino acids. V lost 4 bases and J 1 base, leaving 8 bases between the germline ends. The CDR3 loop is CASSAIDSYEQYF. CDR3 in DNA: TGTGCCAGCAGTGCTATCGATTCCTACGAGCAGTACTTC.

This clone was counted a few times. J is TRBJ1-4 and V is TRBV9; 10 bases fit TRBD1. Germline V gives CDR1 SGDLS, CDR2 YYNGEE. V gave up 2 bases and J gave up 10 bases; unmatched junction bases: 5. The CDR3 spans 14 residues. CDR3 protein: CASSVGQGVGKLFF. For the CDR3, the DNA is TGTGCCAGCAGCGTTGGACAGGGGGTCGGAAAACTGTTTTTT.

This chain connects TRBV19 to TRBJ2-6, with TRBD1 identical over 11 bases. Germline V gene lookup returns CDR1 LNHDA and CDR2 SQIVND (reference sequence). J lost 8 bases, V lost 6 bases, and 12 bases had no gene match. There are 17 residues in the CDR3. CDR3 DNA: TGTGCCAGTAGCCGGACAGGGGGCGGTAGTAAAACCAACGTCCTGACTTTC. This sequence encodes CASSRTGGGSKTNVLTF.

The chain uses TRBV28 and TRBJ1-4, with D uncertain. The CDR3 runs 16 residues. The V end lost 2 bases, the J end lost 8 bases, and 18 bases lay between the germline ends. Per germline, CDR1 MDHEN and CDR2 SYDVKM. The CDR3 DNA sequence: TGTGCCAGCAGTTTACGCCACGGAGGGAGTTCGGAAAAACTGTTTTTT. Its translation is CASSLRHGGSSEKLFF.

This clone was seen a single time. This chain joins TRBV15 and TRBJ2-5; 11 nucleotides line up with TRBD2. Trimming took 5 bases from V and 1 from J; bases not matched to a gene: 6. CDR1 LNHNV and CDR2 YYDKDF come from the germline V gene (reference sequence). The CDR3 has 16 residues. The chain's CDR3 is CATSARSGRAQETQYF. CDR3 sequence (DNA): TGTGCCACCAGCGCCCGTAGCGGGAGGGCCCAAGAGACCCAGTACTTC.

In this sample, this clone turned up a few times. The J gene is TRBJ1-3, the V gene TRBV15, with a possible D match to TRBD1 (5 bases). Trimming shortened V by 5 bases and J by 0 bases, and 17 bases separated the two germline ends. Germline loops: CDR1 LNHNV, CDR2 YYDKDF (reference sequence). CDR3 length: 17 residues. CDR3 DNA sequence: TGTGCCACCAGCGGGTTCAGTGGGGGGATCTCTGGAAACACCATATATTTT. As protein: CATSGFSGGISGNTIYF. Full variable domain (outside the CDR3, taken from reference TRBV15 and TRBJ1-3): DAMVIQNPRYQVTQFGKPVTLSCSQTLNHNVMYWYQQKSSQAPKLLFHYYDKDFNNEADTPDNFQSRRPNTSFCFLDIRSPGLGDTAMYLCATSGFSGGISGNTIYFGEGSWLTVV.

J is TRBJ2-3 and V is TRBV3-1 (or the pseudogene TRBV3-2); D is undetermined. The CDR3 covers 14 residues. Trimming left V 3 bases short and J 4 bases short, with 11 bases between. CDR1 is LGHDT and CDR2 is YNNKEL in the germline V gene (reference sequence). CDR3 protein: CASSHTSLADTQYF. The CDR3 coding sequence is TGTGCCAGCAGCCACACCAGCCTAGCAGATACGCAGTATTTT.

The chain employs TRBV2 and TRBJ2-1, with TRBD2 matching 11 bases. Germline V gene lookup returns CDR1 SNHLY and CDR2 FYNNEI. The ends lost 5 bases at V and 4 bases at J; junction bases unmatched: 4. The CDR3 length is 15 residues. The CDR3 loop is CASSQTSGGYNEQFF. The CDR3 DNA reads TGTGCCAGCAGTCAAACTAGCGGGGGTTACAATGAGCAGTTCTTC.